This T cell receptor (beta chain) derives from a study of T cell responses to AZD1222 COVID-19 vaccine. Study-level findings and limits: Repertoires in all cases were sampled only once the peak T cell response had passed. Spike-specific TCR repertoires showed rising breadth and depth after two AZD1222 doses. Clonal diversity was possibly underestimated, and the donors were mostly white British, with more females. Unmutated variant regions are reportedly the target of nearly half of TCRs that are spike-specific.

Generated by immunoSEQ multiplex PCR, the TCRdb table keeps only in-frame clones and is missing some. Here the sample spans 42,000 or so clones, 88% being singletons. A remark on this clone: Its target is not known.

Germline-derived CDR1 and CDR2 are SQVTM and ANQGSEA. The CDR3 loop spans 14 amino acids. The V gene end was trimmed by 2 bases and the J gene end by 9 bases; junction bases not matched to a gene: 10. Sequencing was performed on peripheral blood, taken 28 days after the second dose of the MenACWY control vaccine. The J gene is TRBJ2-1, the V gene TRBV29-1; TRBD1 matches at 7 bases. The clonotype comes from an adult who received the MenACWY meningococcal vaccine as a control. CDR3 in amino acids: CSVEKVLAGGEQFF. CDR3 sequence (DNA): TGCAGCGTTGAAAAAGTCCTAGCAGGGGGTGAGCAGTTCTTC.